This TCR beta chain was retrieved from a study of CD8+ T cells in alopecia areata. Documented treatment: oral pan-JAK inhibitor, 5-10 mg twice daily. cDNA prepared by RNA extraction and subsequent reverse transcription served as the template for sequencing. Sequencing was performed with immunoSEQ multiplex PCR; in TCRdb, only in-frame clones are kept and a portion is missing. Of some 170,000 clones listed, about 53% are singletons. Comment on this clone: Its matching antigen is unknown.

Study outcomes and limitations: Because of a solitary nonresponder, the connection of baseline CD8+ expansion to response stays uncertain.

Trimming took 4 bases from V and 0 from J, leaving 8 bases between them. Germline-derived CDR1 and CDR2 are MRHNA and SNTAGT. The CDR3 runs to 14 residues. The V and J genes are TRBV6-4 and TRBJ2-3; maybe TRBD2 (6 bases). This receptor was identified in a human donor with alopecia areata. This specimen was CD8+ T cells sorted from blood, taken at week 24, from a patient treated with tofacitinib. The CDR3 sequence: CASSAGTSTDTQYF. The CDR3 nucleotides read TGTGCCAGCAGTGCGGGGACTAGCACAGATACGCAGTATTTT.